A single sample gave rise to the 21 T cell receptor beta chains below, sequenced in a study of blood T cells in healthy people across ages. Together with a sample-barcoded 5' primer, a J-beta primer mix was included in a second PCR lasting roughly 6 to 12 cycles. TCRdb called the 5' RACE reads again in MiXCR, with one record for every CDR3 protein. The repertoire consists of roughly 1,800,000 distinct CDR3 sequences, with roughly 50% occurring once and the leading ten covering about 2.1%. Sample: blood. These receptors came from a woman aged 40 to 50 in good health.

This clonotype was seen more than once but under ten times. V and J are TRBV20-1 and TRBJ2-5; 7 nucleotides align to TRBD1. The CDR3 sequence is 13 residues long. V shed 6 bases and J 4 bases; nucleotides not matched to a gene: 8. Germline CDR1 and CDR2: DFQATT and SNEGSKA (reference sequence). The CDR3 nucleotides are TGCAGTGCAAGGGGACAGACGGGAGAGACCCAGTACTTC. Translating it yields CSARGQTGETQYF.

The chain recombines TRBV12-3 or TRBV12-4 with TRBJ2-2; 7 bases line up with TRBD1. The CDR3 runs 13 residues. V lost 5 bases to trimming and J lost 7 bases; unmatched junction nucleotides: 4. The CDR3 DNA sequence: TGTGCCAGCAGTACAGGGGCGGTCGGGGAGCTGTTTTTT. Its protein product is CASSTGAVGELFF.

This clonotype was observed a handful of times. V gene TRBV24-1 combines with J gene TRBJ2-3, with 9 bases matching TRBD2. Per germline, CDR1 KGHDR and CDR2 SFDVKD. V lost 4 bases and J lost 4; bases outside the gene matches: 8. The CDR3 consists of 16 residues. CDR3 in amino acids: CATSEPRAGGADTQYF. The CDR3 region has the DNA TGTGCCACCAGTGAGCCAAGAGCGGGGGGAGCAGATACGCAGTATTTT.

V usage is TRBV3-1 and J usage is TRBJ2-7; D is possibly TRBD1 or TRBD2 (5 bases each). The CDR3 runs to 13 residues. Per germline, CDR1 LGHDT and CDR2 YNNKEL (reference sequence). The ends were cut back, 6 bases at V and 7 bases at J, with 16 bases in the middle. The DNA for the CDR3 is TGTGCCAGCAGTTCCGGGACGCTTTTTGAGCAGTACTTC. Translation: CASSSGTLFEQYF.

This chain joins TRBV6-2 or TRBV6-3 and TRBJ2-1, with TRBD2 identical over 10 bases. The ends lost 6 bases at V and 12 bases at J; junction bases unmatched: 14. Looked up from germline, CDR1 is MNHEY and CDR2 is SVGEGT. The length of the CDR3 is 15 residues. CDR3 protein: CASRPSSGGATGQFF. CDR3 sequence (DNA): TGTGCCAGCAGGCCTTCGAGCGGGGGGGCCACCGGGCAGTTCTTC.

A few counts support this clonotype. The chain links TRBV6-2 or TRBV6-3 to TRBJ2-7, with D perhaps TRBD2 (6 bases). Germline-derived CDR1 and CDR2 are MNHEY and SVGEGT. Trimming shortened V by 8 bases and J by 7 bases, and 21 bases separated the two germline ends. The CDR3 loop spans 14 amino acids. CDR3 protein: CASRDTAGRREQYF. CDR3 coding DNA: TGTGCCAGCCGGGATACGGCGGGGCGACGGGAGCAGTACTTC.

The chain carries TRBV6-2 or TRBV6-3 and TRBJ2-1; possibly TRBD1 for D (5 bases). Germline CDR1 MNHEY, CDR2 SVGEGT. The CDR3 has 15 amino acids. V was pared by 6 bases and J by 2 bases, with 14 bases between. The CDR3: CASRKPGYPYNEQFF. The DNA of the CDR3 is TGTGCCAGCAGGAAGCCAGGGTATCCCTACAATGAGCAGTTCTTC.

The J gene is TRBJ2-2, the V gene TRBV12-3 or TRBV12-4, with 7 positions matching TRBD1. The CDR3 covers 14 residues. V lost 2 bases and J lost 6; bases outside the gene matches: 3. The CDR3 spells CASSLTTGSGELFF. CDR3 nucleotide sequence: TGTGCCAGCAGTTTAACGACAGGGTCCGGGGAGCTGTTTTTT.

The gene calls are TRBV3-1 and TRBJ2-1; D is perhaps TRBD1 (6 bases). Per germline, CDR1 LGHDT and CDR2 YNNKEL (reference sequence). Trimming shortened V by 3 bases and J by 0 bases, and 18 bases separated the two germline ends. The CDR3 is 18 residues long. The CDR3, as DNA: TGTGCCAGCAGCCACCCAACGGACGGACAGAGCTCCTACAATGAGCAGTTCTTC. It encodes CASSHPTDGQSSYNEQFF.

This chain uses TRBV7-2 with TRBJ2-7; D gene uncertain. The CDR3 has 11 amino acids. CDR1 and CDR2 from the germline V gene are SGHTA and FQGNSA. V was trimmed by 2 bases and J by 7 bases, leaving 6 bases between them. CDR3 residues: CASSLFVEQYF. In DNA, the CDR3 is TGTGCCAGCAGCTTATTCGTGGAGCAGTACTTC.

CDR3 sequence (DNA): TGTGCCAGCAGCTTAGCGACAGGGAGGGGGACTGAAGCTTTCTTT. Protein product: CASSLATGRGTEAFF. The chain links TRBV7-2 to TRBJ1-1; 7 bases fit TRBD1. Losses at the gene ends were 0 bases for V and 5 bases for J; bases not matched to a gene: 6. The CDR3 runs 15 residues. Per germline, CDR1 SGHTA and CDR2 FQGNSA.

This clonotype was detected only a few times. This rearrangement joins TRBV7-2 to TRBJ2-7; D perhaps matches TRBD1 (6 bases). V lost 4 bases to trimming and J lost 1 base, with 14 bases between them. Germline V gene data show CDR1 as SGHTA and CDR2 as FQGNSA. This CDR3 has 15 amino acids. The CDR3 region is CASSSRKGVSYEQYF. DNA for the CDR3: TGTGCCAGCAGCTCCCGGAAGGGGGTATCCTACGAGCAGTACTTC. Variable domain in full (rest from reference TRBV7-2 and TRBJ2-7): GAGVSQSPSNKVTEKGKDVELRCDPISGHTALYWYRQSLGQGLEFLIYFQGNSAPDKSGLPSDRFSAERTGGSVSTLTIQRTQQEDSAVYLCASSSRKGVSYEQYFGPGTRLTVT.

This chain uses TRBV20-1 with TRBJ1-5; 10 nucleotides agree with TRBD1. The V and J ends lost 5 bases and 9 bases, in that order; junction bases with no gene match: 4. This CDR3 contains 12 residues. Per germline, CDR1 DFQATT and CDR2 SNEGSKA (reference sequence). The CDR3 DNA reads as TGCAGTGCTGGGACAGGGGAATGGCCCCAGCATTTT. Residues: CSAGTGEWPQHF.

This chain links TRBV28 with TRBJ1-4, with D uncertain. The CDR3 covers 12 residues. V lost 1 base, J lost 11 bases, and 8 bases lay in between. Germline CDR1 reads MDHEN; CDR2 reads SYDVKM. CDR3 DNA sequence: TGTGCCAGCAGTTTATTGCCGGGGAAACTGTTTTTT. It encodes CASSLLPGKLFF.

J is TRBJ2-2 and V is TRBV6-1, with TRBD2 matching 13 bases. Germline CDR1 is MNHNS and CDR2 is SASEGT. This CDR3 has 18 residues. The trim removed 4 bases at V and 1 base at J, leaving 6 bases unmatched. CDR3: CASSGQGLAGKNTGELFF. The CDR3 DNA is TGTGCCAGCAGTGGCCAGGGACTAGCGGGGAAGAACACCGGGGAGCTGTTTTTT.

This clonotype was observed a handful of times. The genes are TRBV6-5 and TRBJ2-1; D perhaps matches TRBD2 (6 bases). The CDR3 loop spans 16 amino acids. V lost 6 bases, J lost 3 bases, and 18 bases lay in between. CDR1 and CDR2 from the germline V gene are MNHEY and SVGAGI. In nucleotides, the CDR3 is TGTGCCAGCAGAAAACGGAGGGGAGCAGACTACAATGAGCAGTTCTTC. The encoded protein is CASRKRRGADYNEQFF.

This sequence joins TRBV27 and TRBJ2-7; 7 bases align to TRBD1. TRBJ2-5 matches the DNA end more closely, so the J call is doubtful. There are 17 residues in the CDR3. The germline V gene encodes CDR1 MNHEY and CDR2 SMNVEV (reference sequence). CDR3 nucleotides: TGTGCCAGCAGTATACCTTGTGGGACAGAAAAACAAGAGACCCAGTACTTC. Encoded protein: CASSIPCGTEKQETQYF.

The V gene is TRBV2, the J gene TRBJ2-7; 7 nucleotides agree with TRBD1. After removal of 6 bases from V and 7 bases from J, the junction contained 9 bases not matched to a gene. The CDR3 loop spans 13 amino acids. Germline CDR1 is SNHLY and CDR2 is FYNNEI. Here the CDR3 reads CASSVDRAQEQYF. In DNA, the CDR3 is TGTGCCAGCAGCGTCGACAGGGCTCAGGAGCAGTACTTC.

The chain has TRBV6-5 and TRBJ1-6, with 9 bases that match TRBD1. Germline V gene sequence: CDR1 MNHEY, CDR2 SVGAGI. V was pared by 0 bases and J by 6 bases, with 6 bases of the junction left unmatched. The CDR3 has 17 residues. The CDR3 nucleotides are TGTGCCAGCAGTTACTCCGATCGGACAGGGGCTAATTCACCCCTCCACTTT. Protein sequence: CASSYSDRTGANSPLHF.

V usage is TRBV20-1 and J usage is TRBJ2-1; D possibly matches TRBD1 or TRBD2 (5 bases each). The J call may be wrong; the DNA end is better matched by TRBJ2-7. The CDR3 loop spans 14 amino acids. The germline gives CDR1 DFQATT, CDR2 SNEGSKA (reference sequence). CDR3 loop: CSATRASGNNEQYF. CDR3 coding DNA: TGCAGTGCCACCAGGGCCAGCGGAAACAATGAGCAGTACTTC.

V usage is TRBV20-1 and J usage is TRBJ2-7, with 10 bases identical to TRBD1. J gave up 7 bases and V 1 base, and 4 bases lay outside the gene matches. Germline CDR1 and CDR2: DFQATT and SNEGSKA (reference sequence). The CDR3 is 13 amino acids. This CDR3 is CSARGGTGVEQYF. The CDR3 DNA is TGCAGTGCTAGAGGAGGGACAGGGGTTGAGCAGTACTTC.